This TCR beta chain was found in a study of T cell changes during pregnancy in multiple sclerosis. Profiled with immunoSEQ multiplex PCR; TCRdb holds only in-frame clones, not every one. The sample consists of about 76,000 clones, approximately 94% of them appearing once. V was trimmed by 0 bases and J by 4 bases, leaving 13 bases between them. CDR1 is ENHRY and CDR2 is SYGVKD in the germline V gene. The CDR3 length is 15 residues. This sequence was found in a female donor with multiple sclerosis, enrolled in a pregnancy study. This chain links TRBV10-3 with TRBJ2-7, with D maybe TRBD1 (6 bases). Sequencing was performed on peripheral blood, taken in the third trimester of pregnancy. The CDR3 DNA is TGTGCCATCAGTGAGTCGCGGACAGACAGATACGAGCAGTACTTC. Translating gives CAISESRTDRYEQYF.